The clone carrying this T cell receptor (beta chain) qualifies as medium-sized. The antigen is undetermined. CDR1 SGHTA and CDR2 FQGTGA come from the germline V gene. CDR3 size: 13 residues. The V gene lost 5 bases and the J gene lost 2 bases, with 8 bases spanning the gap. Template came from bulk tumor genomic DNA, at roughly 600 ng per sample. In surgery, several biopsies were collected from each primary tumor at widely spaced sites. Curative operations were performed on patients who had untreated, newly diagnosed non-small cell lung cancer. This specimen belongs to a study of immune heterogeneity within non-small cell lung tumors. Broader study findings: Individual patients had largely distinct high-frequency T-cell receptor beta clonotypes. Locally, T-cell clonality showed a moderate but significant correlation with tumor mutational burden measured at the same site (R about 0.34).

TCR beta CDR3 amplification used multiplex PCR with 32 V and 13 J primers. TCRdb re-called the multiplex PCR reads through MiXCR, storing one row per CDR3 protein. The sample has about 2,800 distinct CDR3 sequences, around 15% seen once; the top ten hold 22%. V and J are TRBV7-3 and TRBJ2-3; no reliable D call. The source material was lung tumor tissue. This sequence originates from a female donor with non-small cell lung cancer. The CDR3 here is CASSPANTDTQYF. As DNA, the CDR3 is TGTGCCAGCAGCCCAGCTAACACAGATACGCAGTATTTT.